The clone carrying this TCR beta chain is deemed medium-sized. Its antigen remains unknown. CDR3 size: 12 residues. The germline gives CDR1 LNHDA, CDR2 SQIVND (reference sequence). The ends were cut back, 6 bases at V and 3 bases at J, with 5 bases in the middle. The time point: sample taken at primary tumor resection. A single record per CDR3 protein comes from TCRdb applying MiXCR to the 5' RACE reads. The table lists over 14,000 distinct CDR3 sequences, under 8% of them singletons. This specimen belongs to a study of spatial heterogeneity in lung cancer. Study findings and constraints: Expanded alpha and beta TCR counts within tumors tracked tumor mutation counts.

The V and J genes are TRBV19 and TRBJ2-2; D is undetermined. The sequencing used lung tumor tissue, collected at surgery. The source is a male donor with early-stage non-small cell lung cancer. This CDR3 reads CASSTYTGELFF. The CDR3 DNA sequence: TGTGCCAGTAGCACCTACACCGGGGAGCTGTTTTTT.